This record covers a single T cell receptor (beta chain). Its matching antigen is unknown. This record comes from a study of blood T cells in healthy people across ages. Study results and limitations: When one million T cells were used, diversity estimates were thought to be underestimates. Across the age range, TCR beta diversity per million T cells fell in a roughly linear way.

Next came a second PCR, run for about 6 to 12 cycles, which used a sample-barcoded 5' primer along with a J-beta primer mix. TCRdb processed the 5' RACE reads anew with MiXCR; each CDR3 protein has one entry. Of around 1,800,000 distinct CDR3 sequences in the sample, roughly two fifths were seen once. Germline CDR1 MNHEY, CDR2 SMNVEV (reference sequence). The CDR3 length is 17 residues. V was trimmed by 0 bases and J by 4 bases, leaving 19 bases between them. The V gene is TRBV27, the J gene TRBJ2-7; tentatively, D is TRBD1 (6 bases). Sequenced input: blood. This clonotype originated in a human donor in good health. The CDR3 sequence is CASSLSGFTQGQYEQYF. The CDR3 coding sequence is TGTGCCAGCAGTTTATCCGGTTTCACACAGGGTCAGTACGAGCAGTACTTC.